This T cell receptor (beta chain) originates from a study of cytomegalovirus exposure and HLA in healthy donors. Primers for the PCR totalled 60 Vbeta and 13 Jbeta. Clones were sequenced by immunoSEQ multiplex PCR, and TCRdb holds only the in-frame ones, with some missing. The table has about 220,000 clones, over 65% seen once. The germline V gene has CDR1 SEHNR and CDR2 FQNEAQ (reference sequence). The CDR3 consists of 11 residues. General study results and limits: The authors excluded some V segments, including TRBV6-2 and TRBV6-3, as indistinguishable.

This clone appeared a single time. As yet, its antigen is unknown. Germline and junction disagree at one end, which may indicate a read error. Material for sequencing was PBMCs. The receptor comes from a man between 18 and 35 years old in good health and CMV-seronegative. The chain joins TRBV7-9 to TRBJ2-7, with D hard to call. CDR3 nucleotide sequence: TGTTCCAGCAGCGCAGGATACGAGCAGTACTTC. Encoded protein: CSSSAGYEQYF.